This T cell receptor beta chain appears in the sequencing data of a study of radiotherapy plus CTLA-4 blockade in lung cancer. Participants had chemo-refractory metastatic non-small-cell lung cancer and were treated with focal radiation plus ipilimumab CTLA-4 blockade. Germline loops: CDR1 LGHNA, CDR2 YSLEER. Trimming cost V 4 bases and J 3 bases, with 15 bases left between them. The CDR3 covers 15 residues. Assay: immunoSEQ multiplex PCR; the TCRdb copy retains only in-frame clones and omits some. The data show some 110,000 clones, 81% seen once. The input for sequencing was peripheral blood, taken from a patient treated with radiotherapy plus ipilimumab. The genes are TRBV4-3 and TRBJ1-2, with D maybe TRBD1 (5 bases). This sequence originates from a human donor with non-small cell lung cancer that progressed on radiotherapy plus ipilimumab. Some clones in this sample may be carry-over from other donors' samples. CDR3 amino acids: CASSPRTARDYGYTF. CDR3 DNA: TGCGCCAGCAGCCCCCGGACCGCCAGGGACTATGGCTACACCTTC.